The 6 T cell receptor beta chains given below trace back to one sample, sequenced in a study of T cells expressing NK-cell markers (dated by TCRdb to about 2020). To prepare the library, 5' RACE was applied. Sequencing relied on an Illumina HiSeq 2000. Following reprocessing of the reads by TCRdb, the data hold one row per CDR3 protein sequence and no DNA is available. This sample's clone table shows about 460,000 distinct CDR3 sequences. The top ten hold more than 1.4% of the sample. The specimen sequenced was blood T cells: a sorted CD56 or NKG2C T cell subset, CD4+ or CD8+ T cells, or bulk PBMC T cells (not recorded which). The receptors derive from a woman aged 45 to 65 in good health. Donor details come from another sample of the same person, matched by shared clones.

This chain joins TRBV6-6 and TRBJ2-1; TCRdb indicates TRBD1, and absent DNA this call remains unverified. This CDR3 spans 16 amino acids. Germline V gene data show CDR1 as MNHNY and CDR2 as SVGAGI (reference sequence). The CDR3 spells CASSYGWDVPYNEQFF.

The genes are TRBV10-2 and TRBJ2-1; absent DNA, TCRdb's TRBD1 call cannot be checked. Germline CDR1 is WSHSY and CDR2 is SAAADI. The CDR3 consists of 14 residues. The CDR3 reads CASSRGVGDNEQFF.

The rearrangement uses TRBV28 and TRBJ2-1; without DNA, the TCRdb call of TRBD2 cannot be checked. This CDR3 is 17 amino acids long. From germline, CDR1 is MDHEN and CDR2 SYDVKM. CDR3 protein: CASSSPSGLVRYNEQFF.

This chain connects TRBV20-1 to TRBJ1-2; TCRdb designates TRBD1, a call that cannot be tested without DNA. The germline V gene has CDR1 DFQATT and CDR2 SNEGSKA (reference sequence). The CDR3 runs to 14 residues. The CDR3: CSASFPGQRGGYTF.

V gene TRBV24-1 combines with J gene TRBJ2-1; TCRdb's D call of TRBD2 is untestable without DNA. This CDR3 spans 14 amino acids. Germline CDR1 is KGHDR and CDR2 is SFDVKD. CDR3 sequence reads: CATGTSRISYEQFF.

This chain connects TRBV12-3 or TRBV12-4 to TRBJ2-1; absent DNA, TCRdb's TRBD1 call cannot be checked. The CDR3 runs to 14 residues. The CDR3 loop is CASSFGRRYNEQFF.